The source of this T cell receptor beta chain is a study of blood T cells in healthy people across ages. Donors were healthy Caucasian individuals from Russia aged roughly 6 to 90. Germline V lookup: CDR1 SGHVS, CDR2 FQNEAQ. The CDR3 length is 15 residues. V lost 5 bases and J lost 5, with 15 bases in between. Whole-study results and caveats: In older individuals, TCR beta diversity per million T cells was lower, falling roughly linearly with age. Higher naive T cell percentage went strongly together with higher TCR beta diversity.

A second PCR, run for roughly 7 to 11 cycles, used a sample-barcoded 5' primer plus a J-beta primer mix. MiXCR, run by TCRdb on the 5' RACE reads, gives a single entry per CDR3 protein. The sample shows hundreds of thousands of distinct CDR3 sequences, around 50% of them seen only once. Regarding this clonotype: Its antigen remains unknown.

V usage is TRBV7-8 and J usage is TRBJ1-4; maybe TRBD1 (5 bases). Sequenced material: blood. The receptor was isolated from a woman older than 75 in good health. CDR3 sequence (DNA): TGTGCCAGCAGCCACGGGGCCAGGGAGAATGAAAAACTGTTTTTT. Translated, it gives CASSHGARENEKLFF.